This TCR beta chain was captured by sequencing in a study of human T cells and chemical hapten exposure. The time point is: patch test 1, 2 weeks after DPC sensitization. As to treatment: therapeutic diphenylcyclopropenone sensitization with weekly scalp DPC. Blood sampling occurred before each patch-test application. Unique molecular identifiers were attached to individual cDNA molecules within the library. Via MiXCR, TCRdb re-called the RACE reads, giving one row per CDR3 protein. The sample yields 75,000 to 100,000 distinct CDR3 sequences, around an eighth seen once. In this sample, this clonotype turned up a few times. The CDR3 extends over 15 amino acids. Germline lookup yields CDR1 SEHNR and CDR2 FQNEAQ (reference sequence). The V and J ends lost 4 bases and 6 bases respectively, with 15 bases between them.

The V gene is TRBV7-9, the J gene TRBJ2-2, with D possibly matching TRBD1 (7 bases). Here the sequenced sample was whole blood, taken in connection with sensitization to the hapten diphenylcyclopropenone (DPC). This receptor was identified in a woman aged 40 to 49 with alopecia areata. Some clones in this sample may be carry-over from other donors' samples. The CDR3 sequence is CASSYEQGRSGELFF. In DNA form, the CDR3 reads TGTGCCAGCAGCTATGAACAGGGGAGGTCCGGGGAGCTGTTTTTT.